This record concerns one T cell receptor (beta chain) sequence. What it binds is not known. The record originates from a study of cytomegalovirus exposure and HLA in healthy donors. Study-wide points: The study designated 150 or so TCR beta chains cytomegalovirus-associated.

PCR used 60 Vbeta primers and 13 Jbeta primers. The assay was immunoSEQ multiplex PCR, and TCRdb's table has in-frame clones only and misses some. The sample carries roughly 130,000 clones, 70% to 85% recorded once. Specimen: PBMCs. The receptor's source is a boy aged 2-9 years in good health and CMV-seronegative.

CDR3 DNA sequence: TGTGCCAGCAGTCCCTGGACAGGGGTCACTGAAGCTTTCTTT. This codes for CASSPWTGVTEAFF. V gene TRBV27 combines with J gene TRBJ1-1, with 9 bases matching TRBD1. V trimming: 5 bases; J trimming: 4 bases; junction bases outside the gene matches: 5. There are 14 residues in the CDR3. CDR1 is MNHEY and CDR2 is SMNVEV in the germline V gene (reference sequence).